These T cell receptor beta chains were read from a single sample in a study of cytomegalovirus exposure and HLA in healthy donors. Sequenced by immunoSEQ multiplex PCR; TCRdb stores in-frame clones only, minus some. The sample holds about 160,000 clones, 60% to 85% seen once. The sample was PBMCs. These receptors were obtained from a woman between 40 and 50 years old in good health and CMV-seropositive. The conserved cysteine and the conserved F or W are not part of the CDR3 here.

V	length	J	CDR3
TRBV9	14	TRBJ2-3	ASSPLALTSTDTQY
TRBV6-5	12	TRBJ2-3	ASSSGLHTDTQY
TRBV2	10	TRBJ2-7	ASKGDSYEQY
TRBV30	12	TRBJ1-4	AWSVGGLGEKLF
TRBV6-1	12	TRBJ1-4	ASSEAFQGSRLF
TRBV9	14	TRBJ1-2	ASSGGTGLNNYGYT
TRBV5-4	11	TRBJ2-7	ASSIRGSYEQY
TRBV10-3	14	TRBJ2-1	AIKNVQGTTNNEQF
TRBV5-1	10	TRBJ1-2	ASGREPPGYT
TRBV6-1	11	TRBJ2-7	ASRAQGNGKQY
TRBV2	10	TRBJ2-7	AIAGNSYEQY
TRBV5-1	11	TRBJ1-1	ASSFEGAAEAF
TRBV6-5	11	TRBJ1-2	ASRPQPLGGYT
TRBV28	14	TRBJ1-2	ASSLSGRTDNYGYT
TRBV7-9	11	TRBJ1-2	ASRVAGNYGYT
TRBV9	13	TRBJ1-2	ASSEMDISSYGYT
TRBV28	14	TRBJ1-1	ASSITGRAGNTEAF
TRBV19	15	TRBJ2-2	ASSIDRGRDFTGELF